This entry lists 15 T cell receptor beta chains sequenced from one sample in a study of OX40 agonist ivuxolimab in advanced cancers. Measured with immunoSEQ multiplex PCR; TCRdb has only the in-frame clones, and not every one. The sample lists 40,000 to 55,000 clones, about 88% occurring once. This specimen was CD4+ or CD8+ T cells sorted from blood, taken in a trial of the OX40 agonist ivuxolimab. These receptors all stem from an adult with an advanced solid tumor such as melanoma, head and neck, liver or kidney cancer.

The rearrangement uses TRBV27 and TRBJ2-7, with 12 bases identical to TRBD2. The trim removed 7 bases at V and 6 bases at J, leaving 10 bases unmatched. The CDR3 covers 15 residues. Germline CDR1 MNHEY, CDR2 SMNVEV (reference sequence). The CDR3 DNA reads as TGTGCCAGCATTCCTCTAGCGGGAGGGCCGACCGAGCAGTACTTC. It specifies CASIPLAGGPTEQYF.

The chain combines TRBV9 with TRBJ2-4; tentative D call: TRBD1 (5 bases). V was pared by 4 bases and J by 7 bases, with 18 bases between. The CDR3 runs to 15 residues. Germline CDR1 is SGDLS and CDR2 is YYNGEE. The CDR3 reads CASSQGYGSGNIQYF. CDR3 nucleotide sequence: TGTGCCAGCAGCCAAGGTTACGGGTCAGGGAACATTCAGTACTTC.

This chain joins TRBV5-1 and TRBJ1-2; maybe TRBD1 (6 bases). Per germline, CDR1 SGHRS and CDR2 YFSETQ. The length of the CDR3 is 13 residues. The ends were cut back, 0 bases at V and 7 bases at J, with 10 bases in the middle. CDR3 loop: CASSLEGGFGYTF. The CDR3 DNA is TGCGCCAGCAGCTTGGAAGGGGGGTTTGGCTACACCTTC.

This chain's CDR3 is CASSSSRDYNTGELFF. For the CDR3, the DNA is TGTGCCAGCAGCTCTTCGAGGGACTATAACACCGGGGAGCTGTTTTTT. This chain links TRBV7-9 with TRBJ2-2, with 7 bases matching TRBD2. The CDR3 totals 16 residues. After removal of 4 bases from V and 2 bases from J, the junction contained 7 bases not matched to a gene. CDR1 and CDR2 from the germline V gene are SEHNR and FQNEAQ (reference sequence).

V and J are TRBV28 and TRBJ1-2; 12 bases align to TRBD1. CDR1 is MDHEN, CDR2 SYDVKM, per germline. This CDR3 spans 14 amino acids. V lost 6 bases and J lost 7; bases outside the gene matches: 6. The CDR3 DNA follows: TGTGCCAGCAGACCGGGACAGGGGGCCGGTGGCTACACCTTC. Amino acid sequence: CASRPGQGAGGYTF.

The chain has TRBV5-1 and TRBJ2-3; the match to TRBD2 covers 7 bases. The CDR3 spans 16 residues. The germline CDR1 and CDR2 sequences are SGHRS and YFSETQ. V was clipped by 1 base and J by 2 bases; unmatched bases: 7. CDR3 residues: CASSLRAGADTDTQYF. Here the CDR3 DNA reads TGCGCCAGCAGCTTGAGGGCGGGAGCGGACACAGATACGCAGTATTTT. The full variable domain, completed using reference TRBV5-1 and TRBJ2-3, is KAGVTQTPRYLIKTRGQQVTLSCSPISGHRSVSWYQQTPGQGLQFLFEYFSETQRNKGNFPGRFSGRQFSNSRSEMNVSTLELGDSALYLCASSLRAGADTDTQYFGPGTRLTVL.

This chain links TRBV28 with TRBJ2-7, with TRBD1 matching 7 bases. Losses at the gene ends were 8 bases for V and 2 bases for J; bases not matched to a gene: 6. This CDR3 comprises 13 residues. Germline CDR1 is MDHEN and CDR2 is SYDVKM. CDR3 region: CASERDSAYEQYF. The CDR3 DNA is TGTGCCAGCGAAAGGGACAGTGCCTACGAGCAGTACTTC.

The chain employs TRBV7-2 and TRBJ2-5; the match to TRBD1 covers 10 bases. The germline CDR1 and CDR2 sequences are SGHTA and FQGNSA. The CDR3 covers 15 residues. Trimming took 0 bases from V and 5 from J; bases not matched to a gene: 3. The CDR3 DNA reads as TGTGCCAGCAGCTTAGCAGGGACAGGGGTGGAGACCCAGTACTTC. Its translation: CASSLAGTGVETQYF.

This clone turned up a few times. V and J are TRBV19 and TRBJ2-3; 11 nucleotides line up with TRBD2. The CDR3 covers 17 residues. The V and J ends lost 7 bases and 0 bases, in that order; junction bases with no gene match: 9. The germline V gene has CDR1 LNHDA and CDR2 SQIVND (reference sequence). The chain's CDR3 is CASTATGLAGSTDTQYF. The CDR3 DNA reads TGTGCCAGTACGGCTACCGGACTAGCGGGTAGCACAGATACGCAGTATTTT.

The chain is built from TRBV6-1 and TRBJ2-1; 12 bases fit TRBD2. The germline V gene encodes CDR1 MNHNS and CDR2 SASEGT. The CDR3 consists of 15 residues. The J segment lost 5 bases and the V segment lost 6 bases, leaving 5 bases of the junction unmatched. CDR3 residues: CASRPGLAGNNEQFF. CDR3 bases: TGTGCCAGCAGACCAGGACTAGCGGGAAACAATGAGCAGTTCTTC.

The rearrangement links TRBV2 to TRBJ1-1; D remains unclear. This CDR3 has 14 residues. V lost 4 bases and J 2 bases, leaving 11 bases between the germline ends. The germline V gene has CDR1 SNHLY and CDR2 FYNNEI. This CDR3 reads CASSGTVVNTEAFF. The DNA for the CDR3 is TGTGCCAGCAGTGGCACGGTCGTCAACACTGAAGCTTTCTTT.

CDR3 in DNA: TGTGCCAGCAGCGAGGGACAGGGGTATGGCTACACCTTC. Residues: CASSEGQGYGYTF. V gene TRBV11-3 combines with J gene TRBJ1-2; 10 bases fit TRBD1. The V segment lost 5 bases and the J segment 5 bases; nucleotides outside the gene matches: 2. Germline loops: CDR1 SGHNT, CDR2 YENEEA. This CDR3 spans 13 amino acids.

J is TRBJ1-6 and V is TRBV7-9; 7 bases match TRBD1. Per the germline V gene, CDR1 is SEHNR and CDR2 is FQNEAQ (reference sequence). The V segment lost 4 bases and the J segment 8 bases; nucleotides outside the gene matches: 5. The CDR3 spans 14 residues. The CDR3: CASSSTGLYSPLHF. DNA of the CDR3: TGTGCCAGCAGCTCGACAGGGTTGTATTCACCCCTCCACTTT. Using reference TRBV7-9 and TRBJ1-6 for the parts outside the CDR3, the full variable domain is DTGVSQNPRHKITKRGQNVTFRCDPISEHNRLYWYRQTLGQGPEFLTYFQNEAQLEKSRLLSDRFSAERPKGSFSTLEIQRTEQGDSAMYLCASSSTGLYSPLHFGNGTRLTVT.

The gene calls are TRBV18 and TRBJ2-2; 7 positions match TRBD2. V lost 4 bases to trimming and J lost 3 bases; unmatched junction nucleotides: 8. This CDR3 has 16 residues. Germline values: CDR1 KGHSH, CDR2 LQKENI. The CDR3 sequence is CASSRDLAADTGELFF. CDR3 nucleotide sequence: TGTGCCAGCTCACGAGATCTAGCGGCCGACACCGGGGAGCTGTTTTTT.

The gene calls are TRBV30 and TRBJ1-5, with 8 positions matching TRBD1. The ends lost 1 base at V and 0 bases at J; junction bases unmatched: 8. The length of the CDR3 is 17 residues. Per the germline V gene, CDR1 is GTSNPN and CDR2 is SVGIG (reference sequence). The CDR3 region has the DNA TGTGCCTGGAGTGGGGACAGGTTGGGTATTAGCAATCAGCCCCAGCATTTT. Translated, it gives CAWSGDRLGISNQPQHF.